This T cell receptor beta chain was observed in a study of blood T cell repertoires in COVID-19. Study details: Researchers got acute and convalescent COVID-19 samples from the United States, Italy and Spain. In each case, the material was cDNA or gDNA derived from T cells, B-cell-depleted T cells, or PBMCs.

The table lists this clone with a count of one. Trimming cost V 4 bases and J 0 bases, with 4 bases left between them. Germline V gene sequence: CDR1 PRHDT, CDR2 FYEKMQ (reference sequence). The length of the CDR3 is 12 residues. Per the authors' pipeline: Quantification of nucleated cells was approximated via reference gene primer amplification. Clones were sequenced by immunoSEQ multiplex PCR, and TCRdb holds only the in-frame ones, with some missing. Clone size and the V and J calls come from that table; the DNA yielded D and trimming. This table has about 190,000 clones, roughly four fifths appearing once.

The sample comprised peripheral blood. The clonotype comes from a woman in her 40s with acute or convalescent COVID-19. The rearrangement links TRBV13 to TRBJ2-7; D not certain. The CDR3 DNA reads TGTGCCAGCAGCTCGAGCTCCTACGAGCAGTACTTC. Amino acids: CASSSSSYEQYF. The variable domain in full, with the rest retrieved from reference TRBV13 and TRBJ2-7, is AAGVIQSPRHLIKEKRETATLKCYPIPRHDTVYWYQQGPGQDPQFLISFYEKMQSDKGSIPDRFSAQQFSDYHSELNMSSLELGDSALYFCASSSSSYEQYFGPGTRLTVT.